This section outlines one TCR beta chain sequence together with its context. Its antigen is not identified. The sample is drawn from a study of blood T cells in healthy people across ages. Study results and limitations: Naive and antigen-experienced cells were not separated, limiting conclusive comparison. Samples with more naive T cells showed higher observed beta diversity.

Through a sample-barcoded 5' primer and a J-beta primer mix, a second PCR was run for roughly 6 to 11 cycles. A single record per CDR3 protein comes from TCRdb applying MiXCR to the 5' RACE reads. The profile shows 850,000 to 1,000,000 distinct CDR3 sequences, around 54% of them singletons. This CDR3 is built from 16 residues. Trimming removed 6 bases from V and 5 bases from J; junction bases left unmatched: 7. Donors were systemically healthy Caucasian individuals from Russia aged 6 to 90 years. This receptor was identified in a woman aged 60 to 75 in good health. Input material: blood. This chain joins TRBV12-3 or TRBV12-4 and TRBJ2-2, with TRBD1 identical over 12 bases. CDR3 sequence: CASRPGQGAHTGELFF. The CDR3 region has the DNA TGTGCCAGCAGACCGGGACAGGGGGCGCATACCGGGGAGCTGTTTTTT.